This entry describes one TCR beta chain. This specimen comes from a study of cytomegalovirus exposure and HLA in healthy donors. Germline values: CDR1 SGHNT, CDR2 YYREEE (reference sequence). Trimming removed 4 bases at V and 8 bases at J, with 27 bases between. The CDR3 contains 17 residues. PCR amplification relied on 60 Vbeta primers (plus 13 Jbeta primers). TCRdb keeps only in-frame clones here, not all; method: immunoSEQ multiplex PCR. This sample yields 150,000 to 200,000 clones, of which 84% are seen a single time; more than 0.35% belongs to the top ten. This TCR derives from a boy younger than 10 in good health and CMV-seronegative. The sequencing input was PBMCs. The chain joins TRBV5-4 to TRBJ1-2, with D perhaps matching TRBD1 (6 bases). CDR3 bases: TGTGCCAGCAGCCCTCCGGTCCAGGGACACTCGACGCAGGGCTACACCTTC. Its protein product is CASSPPVQGHSTQGYTF.